This T cell receptor (beta chain) was obtained from a study of cytomegalovirus exposure and HLA in healthy donors. Findings of the study overall: An apparent linkage of common viral pathogens to several of the most significant clusters emerged in a later analysis. Later on, a genetic analysis was performed. It linked a missense variant in DCLRE1C with V- and J-gene trimming of TCR beta. Confirmation in vitro established that a few CMV-associated chains were specific for CMV antigens. TCR sequences were mostly rare, though some public TCRs occurred in many donors.

Germline assignment: CDR1 MGHDK and CDR2 SYGVNS. V lost 3 bases and J lost 3, with 9 bases in between. This CDR3 is built from 13 residues. Researchers ran the PCR with 60 Vbeta and 13 Jbeta primers. Method: immunoSEQ multiplex PCR; TCRdb's copy keeps in-frame clones and lacks some. The data contain about 110,000 clones, more than 70% of them singletons. With respect to this clone: Antigen specificity is unknown.

J is TRBJ2-7 and V is TRBV25-1, with D possibly TRBD2 on 5 matching bases. The TCR originated in a woman aged 55 to 70 in good health and CMV-seropositive. Sequencing was done on a sample of PBMCs. The CDR3 nucleotides are TGTGCCAGCAGTGATACCGGGGTCTACGAGCAGTACTTC. Amino acid sequence: CASSDTGVYEQYF.